A single sample gave rise to the 29 T cell receptor beta chains below, sequenced in a study of T cell changes during pregnancy in multiple sclerosis (dated by TCRdb to between 2018 and 2021). Libraries were constructed by the immunoSEQ multiplex PCR assay. Drawn from immuneACCESS, this table holds only the in-frame rearrangements with V and J called that TCRdb kept. Clones are partly lost; checked studies trace under half to an unresolved V gene and leave the rest unexplained. The sample profile shows more than 25,000 clones; roughly 89% of them were found once. The ten largest clonotypes hold 9.7% of the sample. This material consisted of CD8+ T cells from peripheral blood mononuclear cells, taken in the first trimester of pregnancy. The receptors shown here come from a female donor with multiple sclerosis, enrolled in a pregnancy study.

V is TRBV2 and J is TRBJ2-1, with a weak D call TRBD2 (5 bases). The V and J ends lost 5 bases and 7 bases respectively, with 15 bases between them. CDR3 length equals 14 residues. CDR1 is SNHLY and CDR2 is FYNNEI in the germline V gene. The CDR3 loop reads CASSILLVMNEQFF. DNA of the CDR3: TGTGCCAGCAGTATCTTACTAGTTATGAATGAGCAGTTCTTC.

The rearrangement links TRBV27 to TRBJ1-1, with TRBD1 matching over 10 bases. Per the germline V gene, CDR1 is MNHEY and CDR2 is SMNVEV (reference sequence). The CDR3 extends over 13 amino acids. V was clipped by 5 bases and J by 9 bases; unmatched bases: 6. CDR3 sequence reads: CASSPGTGAQAFF. The DNA of the CDR3 is TGTGCCAGCAGTCCGGGGACAGGGGCCCAAGCTTTCTTT.

V and J are TRBV27 and TRBJ1-4; no firm D call. Germline V gene lookup returns CDR1 MNHEY and CDR2 SMNVEV (reference sequence). Trimming pared 2 bases from V and 4 bases from J, leaving 11 bases between. There are 15 residues in the CDR3. The CDR3: CASSLVAEDNEKLFF. The CDR3 bases are TGTGCCAGCAGTTTAGTGGCTGAAGATAATGAAAAACTGTTTTTT.

The chain links TRBV27 to TRBJ2-1; 11 nucleotides agree with TRBD2. This CDR3 has 13 amino acids. The trim removed 10 bases at V and 9 bases at J, leaving 8 bases unmatched. The germline gives CDR1 MNHEY, CDR2 SMNVEV (reference sequence). CDR3 sequence (DNA): TGTGCCATCCTTAGCGGGAGGGCCGGTGAGCAGTTCTTC. It specifies CAILSGRAGEQFF.

V and J are TRBV27 and TRBJ2-1; maybe TRBD2 (5 bases). With 9 bases removed from V and 8 bases from J, the gap between germline ends came to 20 bases. The V gene's germline CDR1 is MNHEY and CDR2 SMNVEV (reference sequence). The CDR3 runs 14 residues. The CDR3 is CASNMLAGLDEQFF. The CDR3 coding sequence is TGTGCCAGTAATATGCTAGCCGGTTTGGATGAGCAGTTCTTC.

The genes are TRBV6-4 and TRBJ2-2, with 9 positions matching TRBD2. V lost 3 bases, J lost 4 bases, and 3 bases stayed unmatched. This CDR3 region has 15 residues. CDR1 and CDR2 (germline): MRHNA, SNTAGT. The CDR3 bases are TGTGCCAGCAGTGAGAGCGGGGGGACCACCGGGGAGCTGTTTTTT. This encodes CASSESGGTTGELFF.

This chain links TRBV19 with TRBJ1-1; D not resolved. Trimming cost V 5 bases and J 2 bases, with 12 bases left between them. The CDR3 is 14 residues long. CDR1 LNHDA and CDR2 SQIVND come from the germline V gene (reference sequence). In DNA form, the CDR3 reads TGTGCCAGTAGTCCCACTTTAGCTAACACTGAAGCTTTCTTT. Translated: CASSPTLANTEAFF.

This clone has a handful of counts. The genes are TRBV4-3 and TRBJ2-7, with unresolved D. Looked up from germline, CDR1 is LGHNA and CDR2 is YSLEER. The CDR3 loop spans 13 amino acids. The V gene lost 0 bases and the J gene lost 5 bases, with 8 bases spanning the gap. The CDR3 is CASSQEFTNEQYF. Written as DNA, the CDR3 is TGCGCCAGCAGCCAAGAGTTCACAAACGAGCAGTACTTC.

This chain uses TRBV27 with TRBJ2-2; 9 nucleotides align to TRBD2. The CDR3 sequence is 15 residues long. The trim removed 5 bases at V and 7 bases at J, leaving 8 bases unmatched. The germline CDR1 and CDR2 sequences are MNHEY and SMNVEV (reference sequence). CDR3 in amino acids: CASSDLAGANGELFF. CDR3 sequence (DNA): TGTGCCAGCAGTGACTTAGCGGGAGCTAACGGGGAGCTGTTTTTT.

The rearrangement uses TRBV4-2 and TRBJ1-5; possible D gene TRBD1, 6 bases. V gave up 3 bases and J gave up 0 bases, with 12 bases separating them. The CDR3 extends over 16 amino acids. Germline CDR1 is LGHNA and CDR2 is YNFKEQ. The CDR3 is CASSQTEGDSNQPQHF. DNA of the CDR3: TGTGCCAGCAGCCAGACAGAGGGGGATAGCAATCAGCCCCAGCATTTT.

The V gene is TRBV5-6, the J gene TRBJ1-2, with D perhaps TRBD1 (5 bases). The CDR3 runs 14 residues. The V and J ends lost 1 base and 4 bases respectively, with 11 bases between them. CDR1 and CDR2 from the germline V gene are SGHDT and YYEEEE. For the CDR3, the DNA is TGTGCCAGCAGCTTGTGGGAGGGGACCTATGGCTACACCTTC. It specifies CASSLWEGTYGYTF.

This clone was detected only once. The chain joins TRBV15 to TRBJ2-2, with unresolved D. Germline CDR1 is LNHNV and CDR2 is YYDKDF (reference sequence). CDR3 size: 15 residues. The V end lost 0 bases, the J end lost 1 base, and 6 bases lay between the germline ends. CDR3 region: CATSRERVNTGELFF. CDR3 nucleotide sequence: TGTGCCACCAGCAGAGAGCGAGTGAACACCGGGGAGCTGTTTTTT.

The chain recombines TRBV28 with TRBJ1-2, with D possibly TRBD1 on 6 matching bases. The CDR3 consists of 13 residues. Germline CDR1 reads MDHEN; CDR2 reads SYDVKM. V lost 11 bases and J lost 0, with 13 bases in between. CDR3 DNA sequence: TGTGCCGTACCCACAGGGTCTAACTATGGCTACACCTTC. As protein: CAVPTGSNYGYTF.

The V and J genes are TRBV9 and TRBJ2-3; the D is unclear. The V and J ends lost 4 bases and 2 bases respectively, with 14 bases between them. The germline CDR1 and CDR2 sequences are SGDLS and YYNGEE. The CDR3 is 15 amino acids. The CDR3 here is CASSPLPTATDTQYF. DNA of the CDR3: TGTGCCAGCAGCCCATTACCTACAGCCACAGATACGCAGTATTTT. The full variable domain, rest sourced from reference TRBV9 and TRBJ2-3, is DSGVTQTPKHLITATGQRVTLRCSPRSGDLSVYWYQQSLDQGLQFLIQYYNGEERAKGNILERFSAQQFPDLHSELNLSSLELGDSALYFCASSPLPTATDTQYFGPGTRLTVL.

This chain connects TRBV2 to TRBJ1-2, with 12 bases matching TRBD1. CDR3 length equals 17 residues. J was trimmed by 2 bases and V by 6 bases; bases with no gene match: 10. Germline lookup yields CDR1 SNHLY and CDR2 FYNNEI. The CDR3 here is CASSAGTGGLMNYGYTF. Here the CDR3 DNA reads TGTGCCAGCAGCGCCGGGACAGGGGGCTTGATGAACTATGGCTACACCTTC.

This chain uses TRBV27 with TRBJ2-5; possibly TRBD1 for D (5 bases). Trimming cost V 5 bases and J 2 bases, with 15 bases left between them. This CDR3 has 15 residues. CDR1 and CDR2 (germline): MNHEY, SMNVEV (reference sequence). CDR3 protein: CASSLSRSGQETQYF. The CDR3 DNA follows: TGTGCCAGCAGTCTCTCCCGGTCAGGGCAAGAGACCCAGTACTTC.

The chain has TRBV7-3 and TRBJ2-1; 7 bases match TRBD2. The junction had 5 bases not matched to a gene; V was cut back by 6 bases and J by 0 bases. From germline, CDR1 is SGHTA and CDR2 FQGTGA. CDR3 length equals 15 residues. The CDR3: CASSQLASSYNEQFF. The CDR3 DNA reads TGTGCCAGCAGTCAACTAGCGAGCTCCTACAATGAGCAGTTCTTC.

The gene calls are TRBV14 and TRBJ2-2, with 13 nucleotides matching TRBD2. After removal of 4 bases from V and 5 bases from J, the junction contained 4 bases not matched to a gene. There are 16 residues in the CDR3. In germline, CDR1 is SGHDN, CDR2 FVKESK. Here the CDR3 reads CASSLLGLAGTGELFF. In nucleotides, the CDR3 is TGTGCCAGCAGCCTTTTGGGACTAGCGGGAACCGGGGAGCTGTTTTTT. The full variable domain, completed using reference TRBV14 and TRBJ2-2, is EAGVTQFPSHSVIEKGQTVTLRCDPISGHDNLYWYRRVMGKEIKFLLHFVKESKQDESGMPNNRFLAERTGGTYSTLKVQPAELEDSGVYFCASSLLGLAGTGELFFGEGSRLTVL.

This sequence joins TRBV5-5 and TRBJ1-1, with 8 bases identical to TRBD1. This CDR3 has 17 residues. In germline, CDR1 is SGHKS, CDR2 YYEKEE (reference sequence). V shed 1 base and J 6 bases; nucleotides not matched to a gene: 14. The CDR3 sequence is CASSLYQGASVSSEAFF. CDR3 in DNA: TGTGCCAGCAGCTTGTACCAGGGGGCGAGCGTTAGTTCTGAAGCTTTCTTT.

In its sample, this clone was seen once. The rearrangement uses TRBV7-9 and TRBJ1-1; D gene uncertain. Trimming stripped 6 bases from V and 1 base from J, with 21 bases between. Per germline, CDR1 SEHNR and CDR2 FQNEAQ (reference sequence). This CDR3 region has 17 residues. CDR3: CASSSMGPRLRNTEAFF. The CDR3, as DNA: TGTGCCAGCAGTTCCATGGGCCCGAGATTAAGGAACACTGAAGCTTTCTTT.

The rearrangement links TRBV27 to TRBJ2-7, with D possibly being TRBD2 (6 bases). V dropped 6 bases and J dropped 1 base, with 10 bases sitting between them. This CDR3 comprises 13 residues. Germline CDR1 and CDR2: MNHEY and SMNVEV (reference sequence). In nucleotides, the CDR3 is TGTGCCAGCAGCCCGGGGGTGTCCTACGAGCAGTACTTC. Amino acids: CASSPGVSYEQYF.

This clone was observed once. As DNA, the CDR3 is TGTGCCTCGGACAGGGGGACTGAAGCTTTCTTT. Protein: CASDRGTEAFF. The rearrangement joins TRBV30 to TRBJ1-1; 10 nucleotides line up with TRBD1. Trimming at V came to 7 bases and at J to 5 bases, leaving 1 base not matched to a gene. The germline gives CDR1 GTSNPN, CDR2 SVGIG (reference sequence). There are 11 residues in the CDR3.

The rearrangement uses TRBV4-3 and TRBJ2-1; 8 positions match TRBD2. The V segment lost 4 bases and the J segment 4 bases; nucleotides outside the gene matches: 12. Germline V gene sequence: CDR1 LGHNA, CDR2 YSLEER. The CDR3 totals 17 residues. The CDR3 DNA is TGCGCCAGCAGCCCGGGGGGGGCTAGCGGGCCTTACAATGAGCAGTTCTTC. It translates to CASSPGGASGPYNEQFF.

The chain carries TRBV27 and TRBJ2-7; 7 bases fit TRBD2. The CDR3 covers 14 residues. CDR1 MNHEY and CDR2 SMNVEV come from the germline V gene (reference sequence). With V trimmed by 5 bases and J by 3 bases, 7 bases remained unmatched. CDR3 DNA: TGTGCCAGCAGTATTAAGCGGGGAGACTACGAGCAGTACTTC. Amino acid sequence: CASSIKRGDYEQYF.

V gene TRBV6-1 combines with J gene TRBJ2-7; 9 bases line up with TRBD2. Germline-derived CDR1 and CDR2 are MNHNS and SASEGT. Trimming cost V 3 bases and J 0 bases; bases outside gene matches: 3. CDR3 length equals 15 residues. As DNA, the CDR3 is TGTGCCAGCAGTGAGACTAGCGGTACCTCCTACGAGCAGTACTTC. Translating gives CASSETSGTSYEQYF.

This sequence joins TRBV19 and TRBJ1-2, with a tentative D call TRBD1 (5 bases). Germline lookup yields CDR1 LNHDA and CDR2 SQIVND (reference sequence). V lost 7 bases to trimming and J lost 8 bases, with 20 bases between them. The CDR3 runs 14 residues. The CDR3 region has the DNA TGTGCCAGTAATCTCGCGGGGGTAGATCGGGGCTACACCTTC. Encoded protein: CASNLAGVDRGYTF. Full variable domain (missing parts from reference TRBV19 and TRBJ1-2): DGGITQSPKYLFRKEGQNVTLSCEQNLNHDAMYWYRQDPGQGLRLIYYSQIVNDFQKGDIAEGYSVSREKKESFPLTVTSAQKNPTAFYLCASNLAGVDRGYTFGSGTRLTVV.

This sequence joins TRBV28 and TRBJ2-3, with D possibly matching TRBD1 (8 bases). This CDR3 has 14 residues. CDR1 MDHEN and CDR2 SYDVKM come from the germline V gene. Between the trimmed V and J ends, which lost 4 bases and 5 bases, there was a span of 13 bases. The CDR3 region has the DNA TGTGCCAGCAGTTCGACAGGGGAGGGAGATACGCAGTATTTT. It yields the protein CASSSTGEGDTQYF.

The CDR3 sequence: CASSILDSSYNEQFF. The CDR3 DNA sequence: TGTGCCAGTAGTATTCTGGACAGCTCCTACAATGAGCAGTTCTTC. The chain is built from TRBV19 and TRBJ2-1, with D possibly being TRBD1 (6 bases). Trimming removed 3 bases from V and 0 bases from J, with 9 bases in between. Germline CDR1 and CDR2: LNHDA and SQIVND (reference sequence). The CDR3 sequence is 15 residues long. Variable domain in full (rest from reference TRBV19 and TRBJ2-1): DGGITQSPKYLFRKEGQNVTLSCEQNLNHDAMYWYRQDPGQGLRLIYYSQIVNDFQKGDIAEGYSVSREKKESFPLTVTSAQKNPTAFYLCASSILDSSYNEQFFGPGTRLTVL.

The chain is built from TRBV9 and TRBJ1-2; a weak D match, TRBD1 (5 bases). The CDR3 has 15 amino acids. V gave up 0 bases and J gave up 4 bases, with 13 bases separating them. CDR1 is SGDLS, CDR2 YYNGEE, per germline. The CDR3 region is CASSVDNGAPYGYTF. CDR3 in DNA: TGTGCCAGCAGCGTAGATAATGGGGCCCCCTATGGCTACACCTTC.